This T cell receptor (beta chain) was sequenced during a study of cytomegalovirus exposure and HLA in healthy donors. The CDR3 is 12 amino acids. The V end lost 2 bases, the J end lost 5 bases, and 8 bases lay between the germline ends. CDR1 and CDR2 (germline): SGHKS, YYEKEE (reference sequence). With 60 Vbeta and 13 Jbeta primers, the PCR was carried out. Data came from immunoSEQ multiplex PCR; TCRdb stores just in-frame clones and leaves some out. The sample has 120,000 to 150,000 clones. This rearrangement joins TRBV5-5 to TRBJ2-7, with D perhaps TRBD1 (5 bases). The receptor comes from a woman between 45 and 60 years old in good health and CMV-seronegative. Sample: PBMCs. DNA for the CDR3: TGTGCCAGCAGCTTTCAGGGCAACGAGCAGTACTTC. It codes for CASSFQGNEQYF.